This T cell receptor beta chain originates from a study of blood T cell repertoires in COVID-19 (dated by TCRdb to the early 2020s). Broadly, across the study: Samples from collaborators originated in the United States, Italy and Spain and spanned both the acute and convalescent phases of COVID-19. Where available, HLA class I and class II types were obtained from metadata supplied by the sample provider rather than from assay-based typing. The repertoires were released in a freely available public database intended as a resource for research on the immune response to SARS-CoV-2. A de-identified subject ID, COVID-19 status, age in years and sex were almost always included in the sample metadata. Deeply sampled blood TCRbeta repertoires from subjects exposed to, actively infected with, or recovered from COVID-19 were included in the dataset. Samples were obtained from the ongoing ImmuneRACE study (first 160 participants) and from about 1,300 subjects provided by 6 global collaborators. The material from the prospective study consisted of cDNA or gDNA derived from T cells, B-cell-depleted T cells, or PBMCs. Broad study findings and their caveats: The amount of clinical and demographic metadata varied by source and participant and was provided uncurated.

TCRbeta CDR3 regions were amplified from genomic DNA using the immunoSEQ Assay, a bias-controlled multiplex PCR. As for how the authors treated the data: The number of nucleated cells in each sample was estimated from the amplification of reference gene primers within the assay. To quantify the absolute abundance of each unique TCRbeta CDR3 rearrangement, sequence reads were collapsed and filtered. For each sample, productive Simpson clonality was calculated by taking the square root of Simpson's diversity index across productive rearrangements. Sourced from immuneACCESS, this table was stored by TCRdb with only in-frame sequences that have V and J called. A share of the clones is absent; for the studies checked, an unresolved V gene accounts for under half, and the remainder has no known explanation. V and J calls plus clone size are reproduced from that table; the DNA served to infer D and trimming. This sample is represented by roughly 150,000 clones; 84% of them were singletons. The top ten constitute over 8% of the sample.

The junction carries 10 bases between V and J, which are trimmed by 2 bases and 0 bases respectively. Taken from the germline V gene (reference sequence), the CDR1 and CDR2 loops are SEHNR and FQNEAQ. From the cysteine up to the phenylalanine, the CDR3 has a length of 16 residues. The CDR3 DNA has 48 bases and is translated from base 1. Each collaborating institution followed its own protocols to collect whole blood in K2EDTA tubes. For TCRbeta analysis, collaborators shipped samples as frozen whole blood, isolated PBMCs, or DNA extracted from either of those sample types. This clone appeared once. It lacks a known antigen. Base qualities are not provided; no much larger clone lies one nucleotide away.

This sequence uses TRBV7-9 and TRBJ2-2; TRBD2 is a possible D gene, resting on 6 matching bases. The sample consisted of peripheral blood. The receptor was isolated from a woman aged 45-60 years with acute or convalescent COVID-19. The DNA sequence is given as TGTGCCAGCAGCTTATCTGCTAGCGCGAACACCGGGGAGCTGTTTTTT. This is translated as CASSLSASANTGELFF.